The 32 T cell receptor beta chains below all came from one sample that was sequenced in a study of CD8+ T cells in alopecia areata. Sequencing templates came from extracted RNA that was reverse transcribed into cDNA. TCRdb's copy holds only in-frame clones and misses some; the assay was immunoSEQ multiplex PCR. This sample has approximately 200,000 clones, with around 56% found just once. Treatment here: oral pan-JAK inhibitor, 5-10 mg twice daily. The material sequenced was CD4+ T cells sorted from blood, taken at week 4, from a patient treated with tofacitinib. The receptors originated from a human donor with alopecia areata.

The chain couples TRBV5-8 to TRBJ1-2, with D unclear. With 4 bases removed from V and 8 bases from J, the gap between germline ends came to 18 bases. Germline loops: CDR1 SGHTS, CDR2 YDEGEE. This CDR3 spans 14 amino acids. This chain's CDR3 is CASSPSRLILGYTF. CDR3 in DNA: TGTGCCAGCAGCCCCAGCCGACTAATCTTAGGCTACACCTTC.

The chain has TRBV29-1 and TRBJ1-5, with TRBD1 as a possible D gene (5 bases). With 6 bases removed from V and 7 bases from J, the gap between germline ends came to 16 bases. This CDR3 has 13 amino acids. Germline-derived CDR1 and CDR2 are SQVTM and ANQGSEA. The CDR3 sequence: CSVQGPKGQPQHF. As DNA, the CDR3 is TGCAGCGTGCAGGGACCAAAGGGACAGCCCCAGCATTTT.

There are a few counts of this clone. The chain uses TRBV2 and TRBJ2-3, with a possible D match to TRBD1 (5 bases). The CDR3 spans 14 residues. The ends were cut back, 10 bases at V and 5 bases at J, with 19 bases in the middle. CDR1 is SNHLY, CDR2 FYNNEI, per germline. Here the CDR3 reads CATSTQGLGDTQYF. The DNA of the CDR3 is TGTGCCACGTCGACTCAGGGTCTCGGAGATACGCAGTATTTT.

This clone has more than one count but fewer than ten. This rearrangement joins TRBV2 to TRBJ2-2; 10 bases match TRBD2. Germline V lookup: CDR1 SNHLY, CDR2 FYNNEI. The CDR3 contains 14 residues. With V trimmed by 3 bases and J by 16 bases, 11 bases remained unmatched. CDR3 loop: CASSDQQGLAKQFF. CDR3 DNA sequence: TGTGCCAGCAGTGATCAACAGGGACTAGCGAAACAGTTTTTT.

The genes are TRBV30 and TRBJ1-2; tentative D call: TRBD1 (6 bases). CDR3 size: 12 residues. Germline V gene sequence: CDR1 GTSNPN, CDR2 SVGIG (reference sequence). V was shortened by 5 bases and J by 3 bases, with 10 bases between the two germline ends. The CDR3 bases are TGTGCCTGGTTGCAGGGGTACTATGGCTACACCTTC. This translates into CAWLQGYYGYTF. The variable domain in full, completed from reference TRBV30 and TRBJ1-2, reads SQTIHQWPATLVQPVGSPLSLECTVEGTSNPNLYWYRQAAGRGLQLLFYSVGIGQISSEVPQNLSASRPQDRQFILSSKKLLLSDSGFYLCAWLQGYYGYTFGSGTRLTVV.

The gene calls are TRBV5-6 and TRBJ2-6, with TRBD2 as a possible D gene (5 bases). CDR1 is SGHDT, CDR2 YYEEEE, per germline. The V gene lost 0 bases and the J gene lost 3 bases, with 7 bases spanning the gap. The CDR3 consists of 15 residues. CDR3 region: CASSLAGVGANVLTF. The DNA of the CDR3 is TGTGCCAGCAGCTTGGCCGGGGTTGGGGCCAACGTCCTGACTTTC.

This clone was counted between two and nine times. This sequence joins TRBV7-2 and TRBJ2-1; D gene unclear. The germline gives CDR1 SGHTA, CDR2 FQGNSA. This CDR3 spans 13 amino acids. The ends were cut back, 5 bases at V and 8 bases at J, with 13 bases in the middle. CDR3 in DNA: TGTGCCAGCAGCCTGCCGGCAGTCTATGAGCAGTTCTTC. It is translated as CASSLPAVYEQFF.

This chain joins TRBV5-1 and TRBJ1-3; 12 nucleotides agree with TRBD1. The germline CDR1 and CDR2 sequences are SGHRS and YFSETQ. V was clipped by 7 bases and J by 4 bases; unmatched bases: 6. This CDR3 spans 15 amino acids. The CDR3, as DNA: TGCGCCAGCCGCTCCGGGACAGGGGGCGGAAACACCATATATTTT. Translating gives CASRSGTGGGNTIYF. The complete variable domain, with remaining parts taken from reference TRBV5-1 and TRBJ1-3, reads KAGVTQTPRYLIKTRGQQVTLSCSPISGHRSVSWYQQTPGQGLQFLFEYFSETQRNKGNFPGRFSGRQFSNSRSEMNVSTLELGDSALYLCASRSGTGGGNTIYFGEGSWLTVV.

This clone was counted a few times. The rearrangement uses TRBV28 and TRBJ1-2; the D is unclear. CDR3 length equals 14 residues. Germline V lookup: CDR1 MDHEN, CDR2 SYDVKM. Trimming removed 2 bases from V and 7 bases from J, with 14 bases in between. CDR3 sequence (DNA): TGTGCCAGCAGTTTAGCCCGGGGAACGGCTGGCTACACCTTC. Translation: CASSLARGTAGYTF.

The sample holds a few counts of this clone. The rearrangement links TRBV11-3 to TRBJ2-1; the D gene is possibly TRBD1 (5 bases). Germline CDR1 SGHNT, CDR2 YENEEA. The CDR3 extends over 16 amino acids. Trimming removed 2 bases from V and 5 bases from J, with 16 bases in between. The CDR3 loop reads CASSLSSLGAHNEQFF. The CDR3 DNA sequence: TGTGCCAGCAGCTTAAGCTCACTTGGGGCCCACAATGAGCAGTTCTTC.

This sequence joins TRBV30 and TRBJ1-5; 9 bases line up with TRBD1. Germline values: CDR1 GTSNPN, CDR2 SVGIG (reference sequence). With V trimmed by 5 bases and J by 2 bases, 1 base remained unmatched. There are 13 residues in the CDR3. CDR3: CAWGDRGNQPQHF. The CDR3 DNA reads TGTGCCTGGGGGGACAGGGGCAATCAGCCCCAGCATTTT.

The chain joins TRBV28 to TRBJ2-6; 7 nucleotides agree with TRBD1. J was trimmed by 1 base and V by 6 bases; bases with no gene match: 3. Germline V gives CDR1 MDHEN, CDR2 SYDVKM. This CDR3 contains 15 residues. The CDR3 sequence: CASSQTGSGANVLTF. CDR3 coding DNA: TGTGCCAGCAGCCAGACAGGGTCTGGGGCCAACGTCCTGACTTTC.

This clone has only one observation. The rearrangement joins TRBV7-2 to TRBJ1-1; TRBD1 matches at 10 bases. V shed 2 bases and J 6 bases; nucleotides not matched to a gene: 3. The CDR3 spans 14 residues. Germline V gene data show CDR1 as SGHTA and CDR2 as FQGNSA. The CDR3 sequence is CASSLFGQGAEAFF. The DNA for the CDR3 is TGTGCCAGCAGCTTATTCGGACAGGGGGCTGAAGCTTTCTTT.

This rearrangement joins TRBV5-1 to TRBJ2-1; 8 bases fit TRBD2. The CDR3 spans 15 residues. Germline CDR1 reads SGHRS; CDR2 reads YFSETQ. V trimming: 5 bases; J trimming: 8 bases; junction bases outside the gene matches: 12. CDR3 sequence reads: CASSLSGGREHEQFF. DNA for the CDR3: TGCGCCAGCAGTCTAAGCGGGGGCAGGGAGCATGAGCAGTTCTTC.

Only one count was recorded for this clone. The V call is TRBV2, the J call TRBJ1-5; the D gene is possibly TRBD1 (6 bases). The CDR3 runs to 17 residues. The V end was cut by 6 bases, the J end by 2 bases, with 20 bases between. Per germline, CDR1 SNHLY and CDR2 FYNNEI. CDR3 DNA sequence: TGTGCCAGCAGGACGATTCTGGGGACACTGGGCAATCAGCCCCAGCATTTT. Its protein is CASRTILGTLGNQPQHF.

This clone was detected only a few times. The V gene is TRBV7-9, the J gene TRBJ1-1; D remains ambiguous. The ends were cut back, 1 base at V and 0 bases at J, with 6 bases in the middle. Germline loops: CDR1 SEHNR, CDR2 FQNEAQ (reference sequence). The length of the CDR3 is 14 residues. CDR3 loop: CASSLEGLNTEAFF. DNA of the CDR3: TGTGCCAGCAGCTTAGAGGGTCTGAACACTGAAGCTTTCTTT.

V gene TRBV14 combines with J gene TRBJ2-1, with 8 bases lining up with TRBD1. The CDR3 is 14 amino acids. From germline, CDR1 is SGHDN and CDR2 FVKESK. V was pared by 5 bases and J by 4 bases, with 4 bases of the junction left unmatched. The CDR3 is CASSSGQEYNEQFF. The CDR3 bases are TGTGCCAGCAGCTCGGGACAGGAGTACAATGAGCAGTTCTTC.

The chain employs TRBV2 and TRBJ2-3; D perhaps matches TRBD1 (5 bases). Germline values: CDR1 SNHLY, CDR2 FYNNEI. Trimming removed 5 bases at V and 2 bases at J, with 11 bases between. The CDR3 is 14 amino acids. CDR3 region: CASSQTVITDTQYF. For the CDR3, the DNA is TGTGCCAGCAGTCAGACAGTAATCACAGATACGCAGTATTTT.

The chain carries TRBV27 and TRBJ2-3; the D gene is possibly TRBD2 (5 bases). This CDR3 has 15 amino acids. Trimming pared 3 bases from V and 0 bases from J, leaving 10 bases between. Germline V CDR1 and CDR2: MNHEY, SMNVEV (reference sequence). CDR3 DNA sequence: TGTGCCAGCAGTTTGGCGGGTCCTAGCACAGATACGCAGTATTTT. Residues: CASSLAGPSTDTQYF.

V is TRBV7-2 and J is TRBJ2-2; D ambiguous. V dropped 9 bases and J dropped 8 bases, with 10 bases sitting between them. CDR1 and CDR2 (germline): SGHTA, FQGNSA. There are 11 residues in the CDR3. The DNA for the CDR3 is TGTGCCAGGGGCCGGAGAGGGGAGCTGTTTTTT. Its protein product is CARGRRGELFF.

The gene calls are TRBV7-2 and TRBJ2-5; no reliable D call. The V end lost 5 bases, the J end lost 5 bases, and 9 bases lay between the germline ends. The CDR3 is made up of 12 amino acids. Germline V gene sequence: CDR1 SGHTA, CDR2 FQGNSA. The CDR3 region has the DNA TGTGCCAGCAGCCCGGCCCGGGAGACCCAGTACTTC. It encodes CASSPARETQYF.

This chain's CDR3 is CASSLPQGDRHPFF. DNA for the CDR3: TGTGCCAGCAGCTTGCCCCAGGGTGACCGTCACCCTTTCTTT. This chain uses TRBV7-9 with TRBJ1-1, with D possibly TRBD1 on 5 matching bases. The CDR3 covers 14 residues. V lost 3 bases, J lost 12 bases, and 20 bases lay in between. Germline V gene lookup returns CDR1 SEHNR and CDR2 FQNEAQ (reference sequence).

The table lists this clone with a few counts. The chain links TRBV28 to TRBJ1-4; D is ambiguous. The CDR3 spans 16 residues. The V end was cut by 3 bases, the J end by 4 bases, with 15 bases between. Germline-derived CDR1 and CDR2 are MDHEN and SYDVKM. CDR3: CASSFISFGSNEKLFF. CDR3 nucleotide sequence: TGTGCCAGCAGTTTTATTTCCTTTGGTAGTAATGAAAAACTGTTTTTT.

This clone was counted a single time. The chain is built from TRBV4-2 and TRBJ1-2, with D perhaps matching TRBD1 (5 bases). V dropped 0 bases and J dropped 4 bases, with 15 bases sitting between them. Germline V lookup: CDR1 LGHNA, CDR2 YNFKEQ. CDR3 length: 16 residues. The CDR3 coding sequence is TGTGCCAGCAGCCAAGACCCCTCGACAGAGATCTATGGCTACACCTTC. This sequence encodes CASSQDPSTEIYGYTF.

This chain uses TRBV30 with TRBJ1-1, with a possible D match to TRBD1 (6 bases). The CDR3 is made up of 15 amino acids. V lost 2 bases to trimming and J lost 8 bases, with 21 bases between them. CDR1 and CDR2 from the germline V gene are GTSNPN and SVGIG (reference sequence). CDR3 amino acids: CAWSTPQTGSTEAFF. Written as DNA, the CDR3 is TGTGCCTGGAGTACCCCGCAGACAGGTTCAACCGAAGCTTTCTTT. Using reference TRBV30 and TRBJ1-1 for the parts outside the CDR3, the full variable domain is SQTIHQWPATLVQPVGSPLSLECTVEGTSNPNLYWYRQAAGRGLQLLFYSVGIGQISSEVPQNLSASRPQDRQFILSSKKLLLSDSGFYLCAWSTPQTGSTEAFFGQGTRLTVV.

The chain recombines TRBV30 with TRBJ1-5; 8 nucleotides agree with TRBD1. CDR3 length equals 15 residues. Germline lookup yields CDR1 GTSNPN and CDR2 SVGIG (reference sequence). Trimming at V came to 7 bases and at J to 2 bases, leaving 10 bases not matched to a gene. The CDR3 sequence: CAYSDGQGGNQPQHF. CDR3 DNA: TGTGCCTATTCAGACGGACAGGGAGGCAATCAGCCCCAGCATTTT.

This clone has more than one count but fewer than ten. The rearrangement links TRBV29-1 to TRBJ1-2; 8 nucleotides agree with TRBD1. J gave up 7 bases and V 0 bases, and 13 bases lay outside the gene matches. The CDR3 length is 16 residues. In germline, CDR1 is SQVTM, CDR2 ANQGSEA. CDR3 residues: CSVEETDREYVGGYTF. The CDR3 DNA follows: TGCAGCGTTGAAGAGACGGACAGGGAGTACGTCGGTGGCTACACCTTC.

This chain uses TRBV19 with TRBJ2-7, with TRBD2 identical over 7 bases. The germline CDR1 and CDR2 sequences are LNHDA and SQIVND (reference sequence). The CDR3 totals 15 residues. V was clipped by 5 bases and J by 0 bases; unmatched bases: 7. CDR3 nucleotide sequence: TGTGCCAGTAGTTACAGCGGGGAGAGCTCCTACGAGCAGTACTTC. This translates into CASSYSGESSYEQYF.

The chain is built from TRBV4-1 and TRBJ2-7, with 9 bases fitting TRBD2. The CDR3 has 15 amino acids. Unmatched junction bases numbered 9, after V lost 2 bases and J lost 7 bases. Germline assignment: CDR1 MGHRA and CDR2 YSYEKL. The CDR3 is CASSQRGAGGGEQYF. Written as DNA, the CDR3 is TGCGCCAGCAGCCAACGGGGAGCGGGGGGCGGAGAGCAGTACTTC.

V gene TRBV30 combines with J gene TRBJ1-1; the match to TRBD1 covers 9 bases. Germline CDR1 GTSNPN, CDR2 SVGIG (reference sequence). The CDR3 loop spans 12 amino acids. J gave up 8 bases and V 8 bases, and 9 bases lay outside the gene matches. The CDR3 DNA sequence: TGTGCCGCGACCCAGACAGGGGGAGAAGCTTTCTTT. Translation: CAATQTGGEAFF.

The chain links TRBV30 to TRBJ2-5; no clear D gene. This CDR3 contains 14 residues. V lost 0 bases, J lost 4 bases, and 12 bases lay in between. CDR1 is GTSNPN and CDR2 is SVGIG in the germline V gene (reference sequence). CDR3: CAWSVGSVGETQYF. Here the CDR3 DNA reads TGTGCCTGGAGTGTGGGCAGTGTGGGAGAGACCCAGTACTTC. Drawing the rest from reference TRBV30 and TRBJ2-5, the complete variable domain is SQTIHQWPATLVQPVGSPLSLECTVEGTSNPNLYWYRQAAGRGLQLLFYSVGIGQISSEVPQNLSASRPQDRQFILSSKKLLLSDSGFYLCAWSVGSVGETQYFGPGTRLLVL.

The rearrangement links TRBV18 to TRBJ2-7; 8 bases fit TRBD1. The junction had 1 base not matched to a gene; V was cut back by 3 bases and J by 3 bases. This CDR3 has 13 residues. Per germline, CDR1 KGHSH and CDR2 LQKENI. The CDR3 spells CASSPGTGYEQYF. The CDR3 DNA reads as TGTGCCAGCTCACCCGGGACAGGCTACGAGCAGTACTTC.